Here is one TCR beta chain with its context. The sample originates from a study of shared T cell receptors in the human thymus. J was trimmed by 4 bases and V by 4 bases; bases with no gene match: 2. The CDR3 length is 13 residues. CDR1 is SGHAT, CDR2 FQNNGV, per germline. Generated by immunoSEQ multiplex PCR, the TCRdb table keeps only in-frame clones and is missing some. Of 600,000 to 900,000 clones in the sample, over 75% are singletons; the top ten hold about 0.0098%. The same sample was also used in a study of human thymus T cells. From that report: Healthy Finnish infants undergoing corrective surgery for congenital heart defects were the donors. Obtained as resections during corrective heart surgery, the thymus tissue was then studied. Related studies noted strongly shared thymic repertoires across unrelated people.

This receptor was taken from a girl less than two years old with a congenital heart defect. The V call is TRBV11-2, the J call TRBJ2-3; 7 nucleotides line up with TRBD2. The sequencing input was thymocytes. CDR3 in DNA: TGTGCCAGCAGCTGGGGGAGGGCAGATACGCAGTATTTT. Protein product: CASSWGRADTQYF.